The rows below give T cell receptor beta chains drawn from one sample of a study of human T cells and chemical hapten exposure. Each CDR3 protein gets one entry after TCRdb re-called the RACE reads with MiXCR. The table has about 110,000 distinct CDR3 sequences, 12% seen once. Sequences were derived from whole blood, sampled in connection with sensitization to the hapten diphenylcyclopropenone (DPC). The receptors here all came from a woman aged 50 to 60 with alopecia areata. Some clones in this sample may be carry-over from other donors' samples. Each CDR3 is given with its conserved first and last residue. The order of the fields is D gene, clone size, J gene, V gene, CDR3 protein, CDR3 DNA. A D gene is named only where the DNA matches it firmly. Clone size is shown for a subset of rows, as once, few, many or a class of expanded clone.

D gene: TRBD2; clone size: NA; J gene: TRBJ2-5; V gene: TRBV29-1; CDR3 protein: CSTVAGEETQYF; CDR3 DNA: TGCAGCACTGTAGCGGGGGAAGAGACCCAGTACTTC
D gene: NA; clone size: few; J gene: TRBJ2-1; V gene: TRBV12-3/TRBV12-4; CDR3 protein: CASSSPTGSSVEQFF; CDR3 DNA: TGTGCCAGCAGTTCGCCGACAGGAAGTTCGGTGGAGCAGTTCTTC
D gene: TRBD1; clone size: many; J gene: TRBJ1-4; V gene: TRBV7-2; CDR3 protein: CASSPRTGAFRFF; CDR3 DNA: TGTGCCAGCAGTCCCAGGACAGGGGCTTTTCGGTTTTTT
D gene: NA; clone size: many; J gene: TRBJ2-7; V gene: TRBV6-5; CDR3 protein: CASSPVVLAYEQYF; CDR3 DNA: TGTGCCAGCAGTCCCGTGGTCCTGGCCTACGAGCAGTACTTC
D gene: NA; clone size: NA; J gene: TRBJ1-1; V gene: TRBV6-1; CDR3 protein: CASSEDTGMMTEAFF; CDR3 DNA: TGTGCCAGCAGTGAAGACACAGGGATGATGACTGAAGCTTTCTTT
D gene: TRBD1; clone size: few; J gene: TRBJ1-5; V gene: TRBV4-1; CDR3 protein: CASSQDQGGYQPQHF; CDR3 DNA: TGCGCCAGCAGCCAAGATCAGGGGGGCTATCAGCCCCAGCATTTT
D gene: NA; clone size: few; J gene: TRBJ2-7; V gene: TRBV12-2; CDR3 protein: CANLIGTGTSYEQYF; CDR3 DNA: TGTGCAAATCTGATCGGGACAGGGACTTCCTACGAGCAGTACTTC
D gene: NA; clone size: few; J gene: TRBJ1-1; V gene: TRBV29-1; CDR3 protein: CSVERTAEAFF; CDR3 DNA: TGCAGCGTTGAAAGAACGGCTGAAGCTTTCTTT
D gene: NA; clone size: NA; J gene: TRBJ2-1; V gene: TRBV5-6; CDR3 protein: CASSPTTYSTYNEQFF; CDR3 DNA: TGTGCCAGCAGCCCGACGACTTATTCCACCTACAATGAGCAGTTCTTC
D gene: TRBD1; clone size: few; J gene: TRBJ1-4; V gene: TRBV29-1; CDR3 protein: CSVEDEGQGAKEKLFF; CDR3 DNA: TGCAGCGTTGAAGATGAGGGACAGGGGGCGAAGGAAAAACTGTTTTTT
D gene: TRBD1; clone size: few; J gene: TRBJ2-7; V gene: TRBV20-1; CDR3 protein: CSAIRDRGLDEQYF; CDR3 DNA: TGCAGTGCTATCCGGGACAGGGGATTGGACGAGCAGTACTTC
D gene: NA; clone size: many; J gene: TRBJ1-1; V gene: TRBV7-9; CDR3 protein: CASSPSHTEAFF; CDR3 DNA: TGTGCCAGCAGCCCGTCTCACACTGAAGCTTTCTTT
D gene: TRBD1; clone size: NA; J gene: TRBJ1-4; V gene: TRBV7-2; CDR3 protein: CASSEGGWGEKLFF; CDR3 DNA: TGTGCCAGCAGCGAAGGGGGCTGGGGCGAAAAACTGTTTTTT
D gene: NA; clone size: NA; J gene: TRBJ2-6; V gene: TRBV6-5; CDR3 protein: CASSYAGANVLTF; CDR3 DNA: TGTGCCAGCAGTTACGCCGGGGCCAACGTCCTGACTTTC
D gene: NA; clone size: NA; J gene: TRBJ2-3; V gene: TRBV7-2; CDR3 protein: CASSFWTDTQYF; CDR3 DNA: TGTGCCAGCAGCTTTTGGACAGATACGCAGTATTTT
D gene: NA; clone size: NA; J gene: TRBJ2-3; V gene: TRBV11-3; CDR3 protein: CASSYGRGRTDTRYF; CDR3 DNA: TGTGCCAGCAGCTACGGGCGGGGCCGCACAGATACGCGGTATTTT
D gene: TRBD1; clone size: many; J gene: TRBJ1-1; V gene: TRBV15; CDR3 protein: CATSTGGTGVNTEAFF; CDR3 DNA: TGTGCCACCAGCACTGGGGGGACAGGGGTAAACACTGAAGCTTTCTTT
D gene: TRBD1; clone size: many; J gene: TRBJ2-7; V gene: TRBV10-3; CDR3 protein: CAISHRGPDEQYF; CDR3 DNA: TGTGCCATCAGTCACAGGGGGCCCGACGAGCAGTACTTC
D gene: TRBD2; clone size: many; J gene: TRBJ2-1; V gene: TRBV12-3/TRBV12-4; CDR3 protein: CASSFPALAGASEQFF; CDR3 DNA: TGTGCCAGCAGTTTTCCGGCACTAGCGGGAGCTAGTGAGCAGTTCTTC
D gene: NA; clone size: NA; J gene: TRBJ2-2; V gene: TRBV7-6; CDR3 protein: CASSLALNTNTGELFF; CDR3 DNA: TGTGCCAGCAGCTTAGCTCTAAACACAAACACCGGGGAGCTGTTTTTT
D gene: NA; clone size: NA; J gene: TRBJ2-1; V gene: TRBV7-9; CDR3 protein: CASSSLGPRTGPISYNEQFF; CDR3 DNA: TGTGCCAGCAGCAGCTTAGGACCCCGAACAGGGCCAATCTCCTACAATGAGCAGTTCTTC
D gene: TRBD1; clone size: NA; J gene: TRBJ2-1; V gene: TRBV20-1; CDR3 protein: CSARPPGQGSSGRRNEQFF; CDR3 DNA: TGCAGTGCTAGACCTCCGGGACAGGGGTCCTCGGGGCGACGCAATGAGCAGTTCTTC
D gene: NA; clone size: many; J gene: TRBJ2-7; V gene: TRBV28; CDR3 protein: CASSLLRYEQYF; CDR3 DNA: TGTGCCAGCAGTTTATTACGGTACGAGCAGTACTTC
D gene: NA; clone size: few; J gene: TRBJ1-2; V gene: TRBV19; CDR3 protein: CASITGNYGYTF; CDR3 DNA: TGTGCCAGTATAACAGGGAACTATGGCTACACCTTC
D gene: TRBD2; clone size: few; J gene: TRBJ2-1; V gene: TRBV7-8; CDR3 protein: CASSSGTSGQSYNEQFF; CDR3 DNA: TGTGCCAGCAGCTCCGGGACTAGCGGACAATCCTACAATGAGCAGTTCTTC
D gene: NA; clone size: few; J gene: TRBJ2-3; V gene: TRBV29-1; CDR3 protein: CSVEGGITDTQYF; CDR3 DNA: TGCAGCGTTGAAGGAGGGATCACAGATACGCAGTATTTT
D gene: TRBD2; clone size: few; J gene: TRBJ2-2; V gene: TRBV3-1; CDR3 protein: CASSPGLAGRTGELFF; CDR3 DNA: TGTGCCAGCAGCCCGGGACTAGCGGGGAGAACCGGGGAGCTGTTTTTT